The clone carrying this T cell receptor (beta chain) was observed a handful of times. This specimen belongs to a study of blood T cell repertoires in COVID-19. For the study at large: Samples taken during acute and convalescent COVID-19 were collected in the United States, Italy and Spain.

Looked up from germline, CDR1 is SGHTA and CDR2 is FQGNSA. Losses at the gene ends were 4 bases for V and 1 base for J; bases not matched to a gene: 5. The CDR3 length is 17 residues. Here immunoSEQ multiplex PCR was the method, and the copy in TCRdb shows in-frame clones only, minus some. This table holds about 220,000 clones, 80% to 90% found once. Residents of about two dozen US areas, aged about 18 to 89 years, made up the participants. Sample: PBMCs or T cells enriched from blood (not recorded which). This rearrangement joins TRBV7-2 to TRBJ2-4; 12 positions match TRBD1. This receptor was identified in a woman aged 40 to 50 with acute COVID-19. The DNA for the CDR3 is TGTGCCAGCAGCTCTCCCGGGACAGGGGGCGCCAAAAACATTCAGTACTTC. Its translation is CASSSPGTGGAKNIQYF.